One TCR beta chain is described in this entry. This clonotype appeared a few times. Its recognized antigen is unknown. Per-base quality was not reported, and no clone a single base away is much larger than it. The junction shows trimming of 3 bases on V and 4 bases on J, plus 10 bases between the germline ends. Counted from cysteine to phenylalanine, this CDR3 has 13 amino acids. Only the CDR3 DNA is retained, 39 bases long and in frame from the first base. The germline V gene (reference sequence) gives CDR1 as SEHNR and CDR2 as FQNEAQ. The library came from 5' RACE. Sequencing took place on an Illumina HiSeq 2000. Template switching introduced a universal primer binding site; the final cDNA contained a unique molecular identifier, enabling accurate counting of TCR cDNA molecules. Specific primers in the conserved constant-segment region were used to synthesize first-strand cDNA for the TCR alpha and beta chains. To control for contamination, every cDNA library carried two barcodes: a SMART-Mk sample barcode plus Illumina barcodes. TruSeq adapter sequences along with Illumina sample barcodes were introduced in two successive PCR steps. The TCR alpha and beta cDNA libraries were sequenced on the Illumina HiSeq platform using custom primers. In the paper's pipeline: MiGEC was used to process raw reads and extract unique molecular identifiers, and MiXCR was used to find CDR3 positions. Recombination models were inferred per individual with the repgenHMM and IGoR tools using an EM algorithm. The tcR package in R was used for shared clonotype analysis, with sharing normalized by the product of cloneset sizes. To study raw recombination free of thymic and clonal selection effects, out-of-frame nonproductive sequences were analyzed. In-frame beta chains were kept once TCRdb had trimmed the public reads at Q25 with fastp and called clones with MiXCR. Each entry is one CDR3 protein sequence, shown with its most common DNA and genes. TCRdb, rather than the study authors, made the V and J calls. The sample table holds around 1.7 million distinct CDR3 sequences, of which 32% were seen once. The ten biggest clones cover approximately 0.25% of the sample.

Every donor was a healthy Caucasian. This sample was taken from a study of identical twins (dated by TCRdb to the mid-2010s). Background for the entire study: TCR alpha and beta repertoires from monozygotic twins, unrelated adults of various ages and cord blood were deep-sequenced to test whether fetal clonotypes persist. Replicate twin experiments were performed at different times using different library preparation protocols to rule out contamination.

Study-wide findings and limitations: Because the same donors could not be followed over many years, conclusions were based on cross-sectional statistical analysis. Abundant cord blood beta clonotypes had fewer insertions, young adult naive repertoires showed a similar but weaker trend, and memory repertoires showed no such trend. Compared with coincidental sharing between unrelated individuals, out-of-frame TCR alpha sequences shared between twins had an excess of sequences with low generation probability. In monozygotic twins, recombination models systematically underestimated out-of-frame TCR alpha sharing, but the models matched the sharing seen between unrelated individuals. A weaker excess of twin sharing was found in beta out-of-frame sequences because the signal-to-noise ratio was lowered by fewer shared sequences. Zero-insertion analyses could be partly confounded by invariant T cells such as MAIT and iNKT, though diverse VJ usage argued against such confounding for most clonotypes.

This chain is built from TRBV7-9 and TRBJ2-7, with no reliable assignment of the D segment. Sequenced input: cord blood. The source of this sequence is a newborn girl in good health. The sequenced DNA: TGTGCCAGCAGCTTCCCTGCGGCGTACGAGCAGTACTTC. It codes for CASSFPAAYEQYF.